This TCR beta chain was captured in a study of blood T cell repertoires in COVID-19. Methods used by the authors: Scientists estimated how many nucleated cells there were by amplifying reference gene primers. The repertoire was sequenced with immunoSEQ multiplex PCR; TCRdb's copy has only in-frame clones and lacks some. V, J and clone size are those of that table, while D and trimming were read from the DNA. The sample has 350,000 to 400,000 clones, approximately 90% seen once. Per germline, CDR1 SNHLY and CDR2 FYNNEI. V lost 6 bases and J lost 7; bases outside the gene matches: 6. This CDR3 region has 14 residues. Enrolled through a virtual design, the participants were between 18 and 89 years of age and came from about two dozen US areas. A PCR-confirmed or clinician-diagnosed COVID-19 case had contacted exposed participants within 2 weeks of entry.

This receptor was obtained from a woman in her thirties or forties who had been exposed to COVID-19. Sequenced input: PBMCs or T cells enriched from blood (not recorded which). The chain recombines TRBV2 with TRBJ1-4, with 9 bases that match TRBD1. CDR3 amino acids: CASSAQGAGEKLFF. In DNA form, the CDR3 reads TGTGCCAGCAGCGCACAGGGGGCGGGTGAAAAACTGTTTTTT.